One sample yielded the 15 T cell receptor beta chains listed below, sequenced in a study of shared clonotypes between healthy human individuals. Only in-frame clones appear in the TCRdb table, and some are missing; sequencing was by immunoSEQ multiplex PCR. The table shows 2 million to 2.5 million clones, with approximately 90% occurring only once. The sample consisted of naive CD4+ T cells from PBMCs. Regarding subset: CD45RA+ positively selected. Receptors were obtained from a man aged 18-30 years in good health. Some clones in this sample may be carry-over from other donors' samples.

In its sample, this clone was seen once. In DNA form, the CDR3 reads TGTGCCAGCAGCTCGGGACAGGGAATTGATCAGCCCCAGCATTTT. Its translation: CASSSGQGIDQPQHF. The J gene is TRBJ1-5, the V gene TRBV28, with 9 nucleotides matching TRBD1. With V trimmed by 6 bases and J by 5 bases, 8 bases remained unmatched. The CDR3 extends over 15 amino acids. CDR1 and CDR2 from the germline V gene are MDHEN and SYDVKM.

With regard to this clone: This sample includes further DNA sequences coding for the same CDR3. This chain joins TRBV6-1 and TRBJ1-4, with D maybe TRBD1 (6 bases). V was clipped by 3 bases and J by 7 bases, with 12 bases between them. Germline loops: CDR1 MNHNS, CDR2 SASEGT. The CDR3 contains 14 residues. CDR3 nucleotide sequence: TGTGCCAGCAGTGAGGGGGGGGCGGGTGAAAAACTGTTTTTT. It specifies CASSEGGAGEKLFF.

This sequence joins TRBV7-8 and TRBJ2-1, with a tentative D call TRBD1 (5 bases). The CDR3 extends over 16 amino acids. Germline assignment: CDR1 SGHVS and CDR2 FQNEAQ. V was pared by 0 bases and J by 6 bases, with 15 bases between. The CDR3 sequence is CASSLARQSYFNEQFF. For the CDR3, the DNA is TGTGCCAGCAGCTTAGCCCGACAGAGCTATTTCAATGAGCAGTTCTTC.

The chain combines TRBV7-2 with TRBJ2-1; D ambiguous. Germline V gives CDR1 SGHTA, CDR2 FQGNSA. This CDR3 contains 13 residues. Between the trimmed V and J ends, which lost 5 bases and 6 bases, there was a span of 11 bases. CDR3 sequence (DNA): TGTGCCAGCAGCCACTACTCTCTCAATGAGCAGTTCTTC. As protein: CASSHYSLNEQFF.

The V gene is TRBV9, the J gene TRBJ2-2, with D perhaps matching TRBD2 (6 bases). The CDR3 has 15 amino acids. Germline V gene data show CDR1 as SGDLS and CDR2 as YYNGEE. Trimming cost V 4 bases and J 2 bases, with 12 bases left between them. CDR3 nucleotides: TGTGCCAGCAGCCCGGGACTCATTAACACCGGGGAGCTGTTTTTT. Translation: CASSPGLINTGELFF.

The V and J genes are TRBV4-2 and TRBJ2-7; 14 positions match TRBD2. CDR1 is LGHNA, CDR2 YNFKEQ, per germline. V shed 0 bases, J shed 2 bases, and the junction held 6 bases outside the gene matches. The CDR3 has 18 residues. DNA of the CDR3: TGTGCCAGCAGCCAAGATTGGGGACTAGCGGGAGACCCCTACGAGCAGTACTTC. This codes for CASSQDWGLAGDPYEQYF.

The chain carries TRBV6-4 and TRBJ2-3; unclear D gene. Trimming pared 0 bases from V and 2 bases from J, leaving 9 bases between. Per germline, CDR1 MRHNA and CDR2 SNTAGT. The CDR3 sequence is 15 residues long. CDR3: CASSDSIGDTDTQYF. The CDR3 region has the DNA TGTGCCAGCAGTGACTCGATCGGCGACACAGATACGCAGTATTTT.

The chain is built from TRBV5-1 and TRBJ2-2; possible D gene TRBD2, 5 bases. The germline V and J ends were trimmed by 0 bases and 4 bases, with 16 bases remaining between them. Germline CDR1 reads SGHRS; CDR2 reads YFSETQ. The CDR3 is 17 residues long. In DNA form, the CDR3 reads TGCGCCAGCAGCTTGGATCTGTCGAGAGGGCCCACCGGGGAGCTGTTTTTT. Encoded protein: CASSLDLSRGPTGELFF.

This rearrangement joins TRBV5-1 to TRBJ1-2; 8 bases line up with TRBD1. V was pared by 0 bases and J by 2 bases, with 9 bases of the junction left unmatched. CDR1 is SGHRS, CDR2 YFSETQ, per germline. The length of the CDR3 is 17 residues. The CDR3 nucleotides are TGCGCCAGCAGCTTGGGGGACAGGTTACCTTCCAACTATGGCTACACCTTC. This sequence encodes CASSLGDRLPSNYGYTF.

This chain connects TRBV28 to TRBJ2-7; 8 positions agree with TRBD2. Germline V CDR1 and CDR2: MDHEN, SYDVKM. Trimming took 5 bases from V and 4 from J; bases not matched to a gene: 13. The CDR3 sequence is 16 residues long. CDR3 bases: TGTGCCAGCAGTCCCAACCGGGGCGGGGGGCGTTACGAGCAGTACTTC. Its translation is CASSPNRGGGRYEQYF.

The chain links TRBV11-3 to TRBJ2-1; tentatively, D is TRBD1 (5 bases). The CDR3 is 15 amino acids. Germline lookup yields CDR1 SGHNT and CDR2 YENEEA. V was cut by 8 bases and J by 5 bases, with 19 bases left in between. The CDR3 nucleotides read TGTGCCAGCGGCTCGTCGCATGCAGGGAACAATGAGCAGTTCTTC. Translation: CASGSSHAGNNEQFF.

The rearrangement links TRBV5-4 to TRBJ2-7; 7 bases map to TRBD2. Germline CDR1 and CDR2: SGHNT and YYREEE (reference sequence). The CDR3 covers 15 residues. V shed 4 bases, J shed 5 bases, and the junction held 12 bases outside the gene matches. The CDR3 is CASSPAGGRRNEQYF. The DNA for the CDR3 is TGTGCCAGCAGCCCCGCAGGCGGGAGAAGGAACGAGCAGTACTTC.

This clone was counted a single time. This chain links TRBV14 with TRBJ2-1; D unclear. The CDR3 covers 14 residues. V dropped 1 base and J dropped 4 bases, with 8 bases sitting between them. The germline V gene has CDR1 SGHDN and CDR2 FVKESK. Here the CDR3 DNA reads TGTGCCAGCAGCCAAGGTTGGCATTACAATGAGCAGTTCTTC. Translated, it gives CASSQGWHYNEQFF.

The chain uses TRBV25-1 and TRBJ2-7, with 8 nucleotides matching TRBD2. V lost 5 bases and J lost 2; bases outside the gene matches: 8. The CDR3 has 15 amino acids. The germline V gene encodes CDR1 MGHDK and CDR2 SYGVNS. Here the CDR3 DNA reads TGTGCCAGCAGTTCGAGACTAGCGAACACCTACGAGCAGTACTTC. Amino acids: CASSSRLANTYEQYF.

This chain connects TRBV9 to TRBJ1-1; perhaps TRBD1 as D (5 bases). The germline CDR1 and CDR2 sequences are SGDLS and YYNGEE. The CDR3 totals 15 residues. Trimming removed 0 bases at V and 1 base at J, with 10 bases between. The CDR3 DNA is TGTGCCAGCAGCGTAGTCGACGGGGGGAACACTGAAGCTTTCTTT. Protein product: CASSVVDGGNTEAFF.